This paragraph covers one TCR beta chain sequence. Deletions cut 8 bases from V and 7 bases from J, with 18 bases between. Germline-derived CDR1 and CDR2 are MDHEN and SYDVKM. The CDR3 contains 13 residues. This sample was taken from a study of blood T cell repertoires in COVID-19. Study-level background: Italy, Spain and the United States were the sources of the convalescent and acute COVID-19 samples. Sample material is recorded as cDNA or gDNA derived from T cells, B-cell-depleted T cells, or PBMCs.

Method: immunoSEQ multiplex PCR; TCRdb's copy keeps in-frame clones and lacks some. The table records some 100,000 clones, 60% to 85% of them present only once. The receptor was isolated from a man between 70 and 80 years old with acute or convalescent COVID-19. The sample comprised peripheral blood. The chain couples TRBV28 to TRBJ2-7; the D gene is possibly TRBD1 (7 bases). The CDR3 DNA sequence: TGTGCCAGCGGCCCGGGACAGACTAGGGAGCAGTACTTC. Protein sequence: CASGPGQTREQYF.